The present T cell receptor beta chain was sequenced within a study of control samples from healthy donors and cancer patients. The repertoire was sequenced with immunoSEQ multiplex PCR; TCRdb's copy has only in-frame clones and lacks some. In the table there are some 66,000 clones, approximately 85% of which are singletons. The CDR3 has 16 residues. Per germline, CDR1 MNHEY and CDR2 SVGEGT. The ends were cut back, 0 bases at V and 0 bases at J, with 11 bases in the middle. This chain joins TRBV6-2 or TRBV6-3 and TRBJ1-2; no reliable D call. This TCR derives from a man aged 40-50 years in good health. The sequenced sample was blood. The CDR3 DNA reads as TGTGCCAGCAGTTACTCACGAAGGCAGGCTAACTATGGCTACACCTTC. As protein: CASSYSRRQANYGYTF.